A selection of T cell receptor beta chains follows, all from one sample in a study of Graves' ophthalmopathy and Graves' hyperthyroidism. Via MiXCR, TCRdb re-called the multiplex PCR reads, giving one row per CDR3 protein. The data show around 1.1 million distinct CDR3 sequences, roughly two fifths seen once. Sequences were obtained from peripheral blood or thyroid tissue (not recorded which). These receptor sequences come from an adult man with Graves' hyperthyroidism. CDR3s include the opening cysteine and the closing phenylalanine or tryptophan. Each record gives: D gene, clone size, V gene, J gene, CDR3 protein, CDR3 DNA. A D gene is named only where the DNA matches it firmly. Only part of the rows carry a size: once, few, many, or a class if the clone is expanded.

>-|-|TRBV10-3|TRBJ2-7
CAIRKTRTEDYEQYF
TGTGCCATCAGGAAGACAAGGACAGAGGACTACGAGCAGTACTTC
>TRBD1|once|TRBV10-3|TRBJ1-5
CAISAQGFGQPQHF
TGTGCCATCAGTGCACAGGGGTTCGGTCAGCCCCAGCATTTT
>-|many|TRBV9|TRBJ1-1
CASSGREVEAFF
TGTGCCAGCAGCGGCCGGGAGGTTGAAGCTTTCTTT
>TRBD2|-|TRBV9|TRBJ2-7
CASSYSSAGGDEQYF
TGTGCCAGCAGTTACTCGTCAGCGGGAGGTGACGAGCAGTACTTC
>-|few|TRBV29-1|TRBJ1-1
CSVRHTNTEAFF
TGCAGCGTGCGACACACCAACACTGAAGCTTTCTTT
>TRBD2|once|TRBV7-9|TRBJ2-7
CASSQGVSGASYEQYF
TGCGCCAGCAGCCAAGGAGTTAGCGGGGCGTCCTACGAGCAGTACTTC
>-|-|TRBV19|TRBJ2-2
CASSILRQGLGGELFF
TGTGCCAGTAGTATACTCCGGCAGGGACTGGGCGGGGAGCTGTTTTTT
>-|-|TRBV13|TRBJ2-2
CASREGQGPPGELFF
TGTGCCAGCAGGGAGGGGCAGGGCCCCCCCGGGGAGCTGTTTTTT
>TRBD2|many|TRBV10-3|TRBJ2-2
CATLLREGSGELFF
TGTGCCACCCTTTTACGGGAGGGGTCCGGGGAGCTGTTTTTT
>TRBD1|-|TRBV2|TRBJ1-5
CASSDSGGFLYSNQPQHF
TGTGCCAGCAGTGACTCAGGGGGTTTCCTGTATAGCAATCAGCCCCAGCATTTT
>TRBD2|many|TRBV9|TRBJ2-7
CASSVQPSGYEQYF
TGTGCCAGCAGCGTACAGCCTAGCGGATACGAGCAGTACTTC
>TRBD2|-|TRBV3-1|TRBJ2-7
CASSQLAGTDEQYF
TGTGCCAGCAGCCAGCTAGCGGGGACTGACGAGCAGTACTTC
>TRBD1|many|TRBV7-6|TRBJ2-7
CASSLGTGSREQYF
TGTGCCAGCAGCTTAGGGACAGGGTCGCGCGAGCAGTACTTC
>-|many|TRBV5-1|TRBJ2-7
CASSLSGTYEQYF
TGTGCCAGCAGTTTAAGCGGCACCTACGAGCAGTACTTC
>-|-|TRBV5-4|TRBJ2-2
CASTEITHANTGELFF
TGTGCCAGCACCGAGATTACCCACGCGAACACCGGGGAGCTGTTTTTT
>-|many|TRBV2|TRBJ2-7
CASKPSVNYEQYF
TGTGCCAGCAAGCCTAGCGTTAACTACGAGCAGTACTTC
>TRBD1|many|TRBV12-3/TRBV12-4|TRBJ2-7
CASRVGTADEQYF
TGTGCCAGCAGGGTCGGGACAGCGGACGAGCAGTACTTC
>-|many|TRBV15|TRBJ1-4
CATLQTTNEKLFF
TGTGCCACCCTGCAAACAACTAATGAAAAACTGTTTTTT
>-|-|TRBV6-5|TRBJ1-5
CASSYSLDFSQPQHF
TGTGCCAGCAGTTATTCATTGGATTTCAGTCAGCCCCAGCATTTT
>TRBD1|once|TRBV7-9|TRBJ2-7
CASSVEGGTGNPYEQYF
TGTGCCAGCAGCGTTGAAGGGGGGACAGGGAATCCCTACGAGCAGTACTTC
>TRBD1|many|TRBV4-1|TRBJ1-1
CASSQEGTDPEAFF
TGCGCCAGCAGCCAAGAAGGGACAGACCCTGAAGCTTTCTTT
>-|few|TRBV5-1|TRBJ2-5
CASSFTQDSRETQYF
TGCGCCAGCAGCTTTACGCAGGACTCACGGGAGACCCAGTACTTC
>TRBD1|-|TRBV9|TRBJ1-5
CASSLRDSAINQPQHF
TGTGCCAGCAGCCTCCGGGACAGTGCAATCAATCAGCCCCAGCATTTT
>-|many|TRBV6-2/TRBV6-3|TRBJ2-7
CASSYSDTYEQYF
TGTGCCAGCAGTTACTCGGACACCTACGAGCAGTACTTC
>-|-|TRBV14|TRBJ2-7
CASSLGILDYEQYF
TGTGCCAGCAGTCTGGGTATACTGGACTACGAGCAGTACTTC
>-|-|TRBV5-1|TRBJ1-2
CASSPGSRGYTF
TGTGCCAGCAGCCCGGGTAGTCGTGGCTACACCTTC
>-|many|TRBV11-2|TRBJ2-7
CASSLDPAGREQYF
TGTGCCAGCAGCTTAGATCCGGCAGGGCGCGAGCAGTACTTC
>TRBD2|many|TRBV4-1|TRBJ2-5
CASSQEGTGGPEETQYF
TGCGCCAGCAGCCAAGAAGGGACGGGAGGGCCAGAAGAGACCCAGTACTTC
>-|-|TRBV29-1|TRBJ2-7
CSAKARRSSYEQYF
TGCAGCGCCAAAGCCAGGAGGAGCTCCTACGAGCAGTACTTC
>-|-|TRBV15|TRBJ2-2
CATSSEANTGELFF
TGTGCCACCAGCAGTGAAGCGAACACCGGGGAGCTGTTTTTT
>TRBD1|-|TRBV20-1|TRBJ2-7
CSARRTGEKRYEQYF
TGCAGTGCTAGAAGAACAGGGGAAAAAAGGTACGAGCAGTACTTC
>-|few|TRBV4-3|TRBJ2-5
CASSQTTLGAQYF
TGCGCCAGCAGCCAAACGACATTGGGGGCCCAGTACTTC
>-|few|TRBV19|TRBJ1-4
CASSTESTANEKLFF
TGTGCCAGTAGTACAGAGTCTACGGCTAATGAAAAACTGTTTTTT
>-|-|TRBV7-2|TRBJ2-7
CASSLGTPRTYEQYF
TGTGCCAGCAGTTTGGGGACTCCGAGGACCTACGAGCAGTACTTC
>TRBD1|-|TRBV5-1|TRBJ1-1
CASSYLGRITGAGAEAFF
TGCGCCAGCAGCTACCTCGGTCGGATTACAGGGGCCGGGGCTGAAGCTTTCTTT
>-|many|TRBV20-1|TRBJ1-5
CSARGQGRGNQPQHF
TGCAGTGCTAGAGGTCAGGGACGTGGCAATCAGCCCCAGCATTTT
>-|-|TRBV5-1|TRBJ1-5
CASSPGHTKELWLHLRFGDQHF
-
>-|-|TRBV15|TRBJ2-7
CATSRDTGGLGDEQYF
TGTGCCACCAGCAGAGATACCGGGGGTTTGGGGGACGAGCAGTACTTC
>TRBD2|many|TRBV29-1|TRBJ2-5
CSVETSGVMETQYF
TGCAGCGTTGAAACCAGCGGGGTCATGGAGACCCAGTACTTC
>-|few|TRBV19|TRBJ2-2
CASSIVGEAVTGELFF
TGTGCCAGTAGTATAGTAGGAGAAGCTGTCACCGGGGAGCTGTTTTTT
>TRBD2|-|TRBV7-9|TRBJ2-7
CASSQGDLAGGLDEQYF
TGTGCCAGCAGCCAAGGCGATCTAGCGGGAGGGCTCGACGAGCAGTACTTC
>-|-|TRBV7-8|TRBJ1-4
CASSDRLVNEKLFF
TGTGCCAGCAGCGACCGGCTTGTTAATGAAAAACTGTTTTTT
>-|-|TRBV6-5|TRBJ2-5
CASSYQTGRQETQYF
TGTGCCAGCAGTTATCAGACAGGGAGGCAAGAGACCCAGTACTTC
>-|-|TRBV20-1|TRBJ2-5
CSARDQVGKETQYF
TGCAGTGCTAGAGATCAAGTGGGAAAAGAGACCCAGTACTTC
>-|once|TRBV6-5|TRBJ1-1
CASSYVPNTEAFF
TGTGCCAGCAGTTACGTCCCCAACACTGAAGCTTTCTTT
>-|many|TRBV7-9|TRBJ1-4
CASMRVVDDKLFF
TGTGCCAGCATGCGAGTGGTGGACGATAAACTGTTTTTT
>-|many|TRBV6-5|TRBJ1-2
CASRTEQTSNYGYTF
TGTGCCAGCAGGACCGAACAGACATCCAACTATGGCTACACCTTC
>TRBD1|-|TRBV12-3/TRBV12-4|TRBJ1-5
CASSQGQGVGNQPQHF
TGTGCCAGCAGTCAGGGACAGGGGGTAGGGAATCAGCCCCAGCATTTT
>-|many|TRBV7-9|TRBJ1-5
CASSLDLLGGPQHF
TGTGCCAGCAGCTTAGACCTACTAGGTGGGCCCCAGCATTTT
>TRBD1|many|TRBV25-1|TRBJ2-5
CASSEYWGTDGMGETQYF
TGTGCCAGCAGTGAATATTGGGGGACAGACGGGATGGGGGAGACCCAGTACTTC
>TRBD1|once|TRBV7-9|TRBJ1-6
CASSLREQGRGSPLHF
TGTGCCAGCAGCTTAAGAGAACAGGGGCGGGGTTCACCCCTCCACTTT
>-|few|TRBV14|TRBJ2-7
CASSRAPYEQYF
TGTGCCAGCAGCAGGGCCCCCTACGAGCAGTACTTC
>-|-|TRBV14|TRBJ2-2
CASSLTVSRTGELFF
TGTGCCAGCAGCCTAACCGTCTCTCGCACCGGGGAGCTGTTTTTT
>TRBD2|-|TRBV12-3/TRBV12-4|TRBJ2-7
CASSLIAGPYEQYF
TGTGCCAGCAGTTTAATAGCGGGGCCCTACGAGCAGTACTTC
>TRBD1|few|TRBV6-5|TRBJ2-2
CASRETGYNTGELFF
TGTGCCAGCAGGGAGACAGGGTATAACACCGGGGAGCTGTTTTTT
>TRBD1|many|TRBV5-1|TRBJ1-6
CASRVQGADSPLHF
TGCGCCAGCAGGGTACAGGGGGCGGATTCACCCCTCCACTTT
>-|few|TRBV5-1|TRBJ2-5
CASSTQVPQETQYF
TGCGCCAGCAGCACCCAGGTTCCCCAAGAGACCCAGTACTTC